This TCR beta chain stems from a study of T cell repertoires in cytomegalovirus infection. The overall study: Public signatures in TCR beta pointed to CMV infection and matching HLA type.

Study-wide findings and caveats: Across the ex vivo response, the dominant clonotypes were HLA-C-restricted CMV-specific TCR beta clonotypes. Public TCR beta family frequency separated CMV-and-HLA carriers, including in an independent cohort.

Trimming removed 10 bases from V and 1 base from J; junction bases left unmatched: 8. The CDR3 has 16 amino acids. Germline lookup yields CDR1 SEHNR and CDR2 FQNEAQ (reference sequence). For this clonotype: Its antigen is as yet unknown.

Each CDR3 protein gets one entry after TCRdb re-called the reads with MiXCR. The sample consists of around 120,000 distinct CDR3 sequences, roughly 41% of them appearing once. This TCR came from a human donor in good health (CMV status not recorded). Some clones in this sample may be carry-over from other donors' samples. Sequencing was performed on CD8+ T cells from cultured PBMCs, taken from culture after CMV antigen stimulation. This sequence joins TRBV7-9 and TRBJ2-1; TRBD2 agrees at 12 bases. The CDR3 DNA follows: TGTGCCATCGAGACTAGCGGGGGCCTTTCCTACAATGAGCAGTTCTTC. Amino acids: CAIETSGGLSYNEQFF.